These 18 T cell receptor beta chains originate from one sample sequenced in a study of beta chain features in type 1 diabetes. Every bit of the isolated RNA underwent reverse transcription, so sequencing read expressed TCRB transcripts. The repertoire was sequenced with immunoSEQ multiplex PCR; TCRdb's copy has only in-frame clones and lacks some. The sample has under 800,000 clones; about 14% are singletons. Specimen: naive CD4+ T cells from blood. These receptors were obtained from a man aged 18 to 29 in good health.

This sequence joins TRBV25-1 and TRBJ1-2; 9 positions agree with TRBD1. Germline CDR1 MGHDK, CDR2 SYGVNS. The trim removed 4 bases at V and 4 bases at J, leaving 7 bases unmatched. The CDR3 loop spans 15 amino acids. The chain's CDR3 is CASSGPGQGVYGYTF. In DNA, the CDR3 is TGTGCCAGCAGTGGCCCGGGACAGGGTGTCTATGGCTACACCTTC.

The chain employs TRBV5-1 and TRBJ2-3, with 7 positions matching TRBD2. Germline V CDR1 and CDR2: SGHRS, YFSETQ. The CDR3 covers 15 residues. V trimming: 2 bases; J trimming: 0 bases; junction bases outside the gene matches: 3. This CDR3 reads CASSFPSGSTDTQYF. CDR3 sequence (DNA): TGCGCCAGCAGCTTCCCTAGCGGTAGCACAGATACGCAGTATTTT.

In nucleotides, the CDR3 is TGTGCCAGCAGTGAACCCGGGACAGGGAGCTATGGCTACACCTTC. This encodes CASSEPGTGSYGYTF. The V and J genes are TRBV6-1 and TRBJ1-2; 9 nucleotides match TRBD1. The V gene end was trimmed by 2 bases and the J gene end by 4 bases; junction bases not matched to a gene: 5. CDR3 length: 15 residues. Germline V gene sequence: CDR1 MNHNS, CDR2 SASEGT.

This clone was counted between two and nine times. The chain employs TRBV7-6 and TRBJ1-4; D might be TRBD1 (6 bases). From germline, CDR1 is SGHVS and CDR2 FNYEAQ. The CDR3 is 17 amino acids. With 2 bases removed from V and 0 bases from J, the gap between germline ends came to 13 bases. This CDR3 is CASSLSLNRATNEKLFF. CDR3 in DNA: TGTGCCAGCAGCTTATCCCTCAACAGGGCAACTAATGAAAAACTGTTTTTT.

This clone was recorded a few times. The V and J genes are TRBV28 and TRBJ1-2, with D unclear. Deletions cut 5 bases from V and 0 bases from J, with 13 bases between. Per the germline V gene, CDR1 is MDHEN and CDR2 is SYDVKM. CDR3 length: 15 residues. The CDR3 nucleotides read TGTGCCAGCAGTCCGCCGACGGAACCTAACTATGGCTACACCTTC. Translated: CASSPPTEPNYGYTF.

This clone was observed a few times. The chain uses TRBV7-3 and TRBJ1-1; D is undetermined. The CDR3 runs 14 residues. Germline CDR1 and CDR2: SGHTA and FQGTGA. Trimming removed 4 bases at V and 0 bases at J, with 9 bases between. The CDR3 loop reads CASSSNGVNTEAFF. CDR3 bases: TGTGCCAGCAGCTCAAATGGGGTGAACACTGAAGCTTTCTTT.

This clone has just a few counts. J is TRBJ1-3 and V is TRBV5-6, with D maybe TRBD1 (5 bases). The V gene lost 1 base and the J gene lost 0 bases, with 11 bases spanning the gap. Germline values: CDR1 SGHDT, CDR2 YYEEEE. CDR3 length equals 16 residues. The CDR3 protein is CASSLWPGSSGNTIYF. As DNA, the CDR3 is TGTGCCAGCAGCTTGTGGCCAGGGAGCTCTGGAAACACCATATATTTT.

This clone showed up just a few times. The V gene is TRBV25-1, the J gene TRBJ2-7, with D unresolved. This CDR3 is built from 11 residues. Trimming pared 4 bases from V and 3 bases from J, leaving 4 bases between. The germline V gene encodes CDR1 MGHDK and CDR2 SYGVNS. The CDR3: CASSAYYEQYF. CDR3 sequence (DNA): TGTGCCAGCAGTGCCTACTACGAGCAGTACTTC.

This chain uses TRBV28 with TRBJ2-1; tentative D call: TRBD2 (5 bases). The CDR3 loop spans 13 amino acids. Germline-derived CDR1 and CDR2 are MDHEN and SYDVKM. V lost 2 bases and J 9 bases, leaving 11 bases between the germline ends. CDR3 protein: CASSLPLGTEQFF. For the CDR3, the DNA is TGTGCCAGCAGTTTACCACTAGGCACTGAGCAGTTCTTC.

This sequence joins TRBV14 and TRBJ2-2, with D maybe TRBD2 (6 bases). The CDR3 loop spans 16 amino acids. The V and J ends lost 5 bases and 4 bases respectively, with 17 bases between them. Germline CDR1 and CDR2: SGHDN and FVKESK. The CDR3 region has the DNA TGTGCCAGCAGCAGGGGACGGGGAGGTGGCACCGGGGAGCTGTTTTTT. Its translation is CASSRGRGGGTGELFF.

The chain joins TRBV7-2 to TRBJ2-2; TRBD1 agrees at 9 bases. The V gene end was trimmed by 2 bases and the J gene end by 4 bases; junction bases not matched to a gene: 2. Germline V gene sequence: CDR1 SGHTA, CDR2 FQGNSA. The CDR3 extends over 15 amino acids. CDR3: CASSLNRGRTGELFF. The CDR3 DNA sequence: TGTGCCAGCAGCTTAAACAGGGGGCGCACCGGGGAGCTGTTTTTT.

The chain employs TRBV15 and TRBJ2-1; the D gene is possibly TRBD2 (6 bases). V was clipped by 1 base and J by 7 bases, with 17 bases between them. CDR1 LNHNV and CDR2 YYDKDF come from the germline V gene (reference sequence). This CDR3 is built from 16 residues. DNA of the CDR3: TGTGCCACCAGCAGAGCTTGGGGTCTCGGAGGGAATGAGCAGTTCTTC. This sequence encodes CATSRAWGLGGNEQFF. The full variable domain, its missing parts supplied by reference TRBV15 and TRBJ2-1, is DAMVIQNPRYQVTQFGKPVTLSCSQTLNHNVMYWYQQKSSQAPKLLFHYYDKDFNNEADTPDNFQSRRPNTSFCFLDIRSPGLGDTAMYLCATSRAWGLGGNEQFFGPGTRLTVL.

The chain combines TRBV28 with TRBJ2-3; D remains ambiguous. The germline V gene has CDR1 MDHEN and CDR2 SYDVKM. The CDR3 sequence is 13 residues long. Trimming left V 7 bases short and J 4 bases short, with 12 bases between. CDR3 region: CASTGSVADTQYF. The CDR3 region has the DNA TGTGCCAGCACCGGGTCAGTCGCAGATACGCAGTATTTT.

This clone was found a few times. This specimen includes other DNA sequences encoding the same CDR3. The chain recombines TRBV6-5 with TRBJ2-7, with D tentatively TRBD1 (5 bases). This CDR3 region has 11 residues. V lost 2 bases and J 9 bases, leaving 8 bases between the germline ends. The V gene's germline CDR1 is MNHEY and CDR2 SVGAGI. CDR3 coding DNA: TGTGCCAGCAGTTACCAGGGTGCGCAGTACTTC. This encodes CASSYQGAQYF.

On this clone: The same CDR3 arises from other DNA sequences in this sample as well. The chain combines TRBV30 with TRBJ1-2; possibly TRBD1 for D (6 bases). Germline-derived CDR1 and CDR2 are GTSNPN and SVGIG (reference sequence). This CDR3 is 13 amino acids long. The V end was cut by 0 bases, the J end by 2 bases, with 7 bases between. The CDR3 sequence: CAWSVRGNYGYTF. The CDR3 nucleotides are TGTGCCTGGAGTGTAAGGGGGAACTATGGCTACACCTTC.

This chain connects TRBV4-3 to TRBJ1-1; the match to TRBD1 covers 8 bases. CDR1 is LGHNA, CDR2 YSLEER, per germline. The ends lost 2 bases at V and 4 bases at J; junction bases unmatched: 9. This CDR3 has 16 amino acids. The CDR3 protein is CASSQQPYRGGTEAFF. CDR3 sequence (DNA): TGCGCCAGCAGCCAACAACCCTACAGGGGGGGCACTGAAGCTTTCTTT.

The chain couples TRBV6-5 to TRBJ1-1; D perhaps matches TRBD1 (6 bases). V was pared by 6 bases and J by 1 base, with 12 bases between. The CDR3 runs to 14 residues. Germline-derived CDR1 and CDR2 are MNHEY and SVGAGI. The CDR3 region is CASRRPGQNTEAFF. The CDR3 DNA sequence: TGTGCCAGCAGACGCCCGGGACAGAACACTGAAGCTTTCTTT.

Only a few counts were recorded for this clone. This chain connects TRBV28 to TRBJ2-7, with D maybe TRBD1 (6 bases). Germline CDR1 is MDHEN and CDR2 is SYDVKM. V dropped 6 bases and J dropped 4 bases, with 19 bases sitting between them. The CDR3 is made up of 15 amino acids. The CDR3 is CASRTTTGLGYEQYF. CDR3 sequence (DNA): TGTGCCAGCAGGACTACGACAGGTCTAGGATACGAGCAGTACTTC. The full variable domain, with the rest looked up from reference TRBV28 and TRBJ2-7, is DVKVTQSSRYLVKRTGEKVFLECVQDMDHENMFWYRQDPGLGLRLIYFSYDVKMKEKGDIPEGYSVSREKKERFSLILESASTNQTSMYLCASRTTTGLGYEQYFGPGTRLTVT.